Presented here are 29 T cell receptor beta chains from one specimen sequenced in a study of long-term antiretroviral therapy in people with HIV. Sequencing used immunoSEQ v3.0 at survey level. Only in-frame clones appear in the TCRdb table, and some are missing; sequencing was by immunoSEQ multiplex PCR. The sample holds tens of thousands of clones, around 96% seen once. The specimen was unsorted PBMCs, collected 5.3 years after starting antiretroviral therapy. Source of these receptors: a man aged 25-45 years with HIV.

The rearrangement links TRBV29-1 to TRBJ2-5; D gene unclear. In germline, CDR1 is SQVTM, CDR2 ANQGSEA. This CDR3 is 12 amino acids long. Trimming shortened V by 3 bases and J by 3 bases, and 8 bases separated the two germline ends. As DNA, the CDR3 is TGCAGCGTTGAGCAAACAGAAGAGACCCAGTACTTC. Translating it yields CSVEQTEETQYF.

The chain links TRBV15 to TRBJ2-7; weak D call: TRBD1 (5 bases). Trimming took off 3 bases at V and 7 bases at J, with 16 bases between the two ends. Per germline, CDR1 LNHNV and CDR2 YYDKDF (reference sequence). The CDR3 length is 14 residues. The CDR3 is CATSRTELSDEQYF. CDR3 coding DNA: TGTGCCACCAGCAGGACAGAGCTAAGTGATGAGCAGTACTTC.

This chain links TRBV6-1 with TRBJ2-7; no clear D gene. V was shortened by 3 bases and J by 0 bases, with 6 bases between the two germline ends. Germline V gene lookup returns CDR1 MNHNS and CDR2 SASEGT. This CDR3 comprises 13 residues. The CDR3 spells CASSEGNSYEQYF. CDR3 sequence (DNA): TGTGCCAGCAGTGAGGGGAACTCCTACGAGCAGTACTTC.

The chain has TRBV6-6 and TRBJ1-2; no reliable D call. Per the germline V gene, CDR1 is MNHNY and CDR2 is SVGAGI (reference sequence). V lost 5 bases and J lost 3, with 7 bases in between. This CDR3 has 12 amino acids. CDR3 sequence (DNA): TGTGCCAGCAGTCTAACAGACTATGGCTACACCTTC. It yields the protein CASSLTDYGYTF.

The gene calls are TRBV5-4 and TRBJ1-3; a possible D gene is TRBD1 (6 bases). The CDR3 is made up of 14 amino acids. Germline assignment: CDR1 SGHNT and CDR2 YYREEE (reference sequence). Trimming took 2 bases from V and 4 from J, leaving 10 bases between them. The CDR3 DNA follows: TGTGCCAGCAGCTTATCAGGGGAGGGAAACACCATATATTTT. It specifies CASSLSGEGNTIYF.

The chain carries TRBV6-1 and TRBJ1-5; TRBD1 is a possible D gene (6 bases). V was trimmed by 5 bases and J by 0 bases, leaving 11 bases between them. This CDR3 has 15 residues. CDR1 is MNHNS, CDR2 SASEGT, per germline. CDR3 in amino acids: CASSSGHYSNQPQHF. CDR3 sequence (DNA): TGTGCCAGCAGTTCGGGACACTATAGCAATCAGCCCCAGCATTTT.

This chain connects TRBV7-8 to TRBJ2-5; perhaps TRBD2 as D (6 bases). The CDR3 sequence is 14 residues long. Germline lookup yields CDR1 SGHVS and CDR2 FQNEAQ. V gave up 1 base and J gave up 4 bases, with 10 bases separating them. The CDR3: CASSLDVRGETQYF. For the CDR3, the DNA is TGTGCCAGCAGCTTAGATGTGCGGGGAGAGACCCAGTACTTC.

V gene TRBV27 combines with J gene TRBJ2-3, with 7 bases that match TRBD2. The CDR3 loop spans 14 amino acids. V lost 5 bases, J lost 1 base, and 3 bases stayed unmatched. Germline V lookup: CDR1 MNHEY, CDR2 SMNVEV (reference sequence). Here the CDR3 reads CASSPGLGTDTQYF. The DNA for the CDR3 is TGTGCCAGCAGTCCTGGACTAGGCACAGATACGCAGTATTTT.

In nucleotides, the CDR3 is TGCAGCGGGTCAGTAGCGGGTGGGTATACGCAGTATTTT. It codes for CSGSVAGGYTQYF. The rearrangement joins TRBV29-1 to TRBJ2-3, with TRBD2 matching over 7 bases. From germline, CDR1 is SQVTM and CDR2 ANQGSEA. The CDR3 totals 13 residues. J gave up 7 bases and V 7 bases, and 11 bases lay outside the gene matches.

This clone occurred a few times. CDR3 residues: CASSDQDNSYNEQFF. For the CDR3, the DNA is TGTGCCAGCAGCGACCAGGACAACTCCTACAATGAGCAGTTCTTC. This chain uses TRBV5-4 with TRBJ2-1; perhaps TRBD1 as D (5 bases). The CDR3 sequence is 15 residues long. Germline V gene sequence: CDR1 SGHNT, CDR2 YYREEE (reference sequence). The V end lost 4 bases, the J end lost 0 bases, and 11 bases lay between the germline ends.

V usage is TRBV25-1 and J usage is TRBJ2-7, with no clear D. CDR3 length equals 12 residues. V was clipped by 0 bases and J by 3 bases, with 3 bases between them. The V gene's germline CDR1 is MGHDK and CDR2 SYGVNS. The CDR3 DNA follows: TGTGCCAGCAGTGAATATTTCTACGAGCAGTACTTC. Translation gives CASSEYFYEQYF.

The V gene is TRBV7-2, the J gene TRBJ1-5; D not certain. Per the germline V gene, CDR1 is SGHTA and CDR2 is FQGNSA. V lost 6 bases to trimming and J lost 7 bases, with 22 bases between them. The CDR3 contains 16 residues. Here the CDR3 DNA reads TGTGCCAGCAGTTTCGGCGTCCCTGGGCCTTGGCAGCCCCAGCATTTT. This translates into CASSFGVPGPWQPQHF. Using reference TRBV7-2 and TRBJ1-5 for the parts outside the CDR3, the full variable domain is GAGVSQSPSNKVTEKGKDVELRCDPISGHTALYWYRQSLGQGLEFLIYFQGNSAPDKSGLPSDRFSAERTGGSVSTLTIQRTQQEDSAVYLCASSFGVPGPWQPQHFGDGTRLSIL.

As DNA, the CDR3 is TGTGCCTGGCTCCGCTCTGGAAACACCATATATTTT. It encodes CAWLRSGNTIYF. The chain links TRBV30 to TRBJ1-3; D gene ambiguous. From germline, CDR1 is GTSNPN and CDR2 SVGIG (reference sequence). V lost 5 bases and J 0 bases, leaving 5 bases between the germline ends. CDR3 length: 12 residues.

The chain combines TRBV19 with TRBJ1-1; D is undetermined. CDR3 size: 14 residues. V lost 5 bases and J 0 bases, leaving 10 bases between the germline ends. Germline CDR1 LNHDA, CDR2 SQIVND (reference sequence). CDR3 nucleotides: TGTGCCAGTAGTCCGCGTGGTGTGAACACTGAAGCTTTCTTT. The encoded protein is CASSPRGVNTEAFF.

The chain carries TRBV9 and TRBJ1-1; maybe TRBD1 (6 bases). V lost 4 bases and J 0 bases, leaving 19 bases between the germline ends. The germline CDR1 and CDR2 sequences are SGDLS and YYNGEE. The CDR3 runs to 17 residues. CDR3 sequence reads: CASSPSTTGPMNTEAFF. DNA for the CDR3: TGTGCCAGCAGCCCAAGCACGACAGGACCCATGAACACTGAAGCTTTCTTT.

V gene TRBV5-5 combines with J gene TRBJ1-3; 7 bases map to TRBD1. CDR1 and CDR2 (germline): SGHKS, YYEKEE (reference sequence). The CDR3 consists of 15 residues. J gave up 1 base and V 0 bases, and 1 base lay outside the gene matches. The CDR3 nucleotides are TGTGCCAGCAGCTTGGCGACAGGGTCTGGAAACACCATATATTTT. This codes for CASSLATGSGNTIYF.

This chain uses TRBV28 with TRBJ2-3; D might be TRBD2 (6 bases). The CDR3 covers 12 residues. Germline-derived CDR1 and CDR2 are MDHEN and SYDVKM. V was cut by 3 bases and J by 9 bases, with 10 bases left in between. CDR3 amino acids: CASSFSGGTQYF. CDR3 DNA sequence: TGTGCCAGCAGTTTTAGTGGGGGGACGCAGTATTTT.

This clone was counted once. The chain combines TRBV2 with TRBJ2-2; 13 bases match TRBD2. The CDR3 totals 16 residues. Germline V gives CDR1 SNHLY, CDR2 FYNNEI. The V and J ends lost 8 bases and 5 bases, in that order; junction bases with no gene match: 8. The CDR3 loop is CASGTSGEVGTGELFF. The CDR3 nucleotides read TGTGCCAGCGGGACTAGCGGGGAGGTTGGAACCGGGGAGCTGTTTTTT.

The V gene is TRBV7-6, the J gene TRBJ1-6; maybe TRBD1 (6 bases). Germline lookup yields CDR1 SGHVS and CDR2 FNYEAQ. This CDR3 has 19 amino acids. The ends were cut back, 4 bases at V and 5 bases at J, with 24 bases in the middle. The CDR3 DNA follows: TGTGCCAGCAGCTCTAGAGAACCCGGGACAAAGAACGATAATTCACCCCTCCACTTT. Translated: CASSSREPGTKNDNSPLHF.

The rearrangement uses TRBV11-2 and TRBJ1-3, with unresolved D. V lost 4 bases, J lost 7 bases, and 11 bases lay in between. Germline V lookup: CDR1 SGHAT, CDR2 FQNNGV. The CDR3 covers 13 residues. The CDR3 DNA follows: TGTGCCAGCAGCTCGATAAGGGATAACACCATATATTTT. This codes for CASSSIRDNTIYF.

The chain recombines TRBV9 with TRBJ2-3; D is uncertain. The CDR3 has 15 residues. Germline lookup yields CDR1 SGDLS and CDR2 YYNGEE. V was shortened by 1 base and J by 4 bases, with 13 bases between the two germline ends. The CDR3 DNA is TGTGCCAGCAGCGTAAGGCAGGCCCCTGCAGATACGCAGTATTTT. It encodes CASSVRQAPADTQYF.

The chain couples TRBV4-2 to TRBJ1-4; the D is unclear. CDR1 and CDR2 from the germline V gene are LGHNA and YNFKEQ. The V end lost 0 bases, the J end lost 1 base, and 9 bases lay between the germline ends. This CDR3 contains 16 residues. The CDR3: CASSQDWGGTNEKLFF. The CDR3 coding sequence is TGTGCCAGCAGCCAAGATTGGGGAGGAACTAATGAAAAACTGTTTTTT.

The chain employs TRBV6-1 and TRBJ2-7; D is ambiguous. The germline V and J ends were trimmed by 7 bases and 4 bases, with 14 bases remaining between them. This CDR3 contains 13 residues. In germline, CDR1 is MNHNS, CDR2 SASEGT. CDR3 sequence reads: CASTQLRAYEQYF. DNA of the CDR3: TGTGCCAGCACTCAGCTAAGGGCGTACGAGCAGTACTTC.

The chain carries TRBV7-6 and TRBJ2-7, with D tentatively TRBD1 (6 bases). CDR1 and CDR2 (germline): SGHVS, FNYEAQ. Trimming pared 4 bases from V and 3 bases from J, leaving 16 bases between. The CDR3 length is 15 residues. The chain's CDR3 is CASSSSPLTGYEQYF. The DNA for the CDR3 is TGTGCCAGCAGCTCTTCCCCGCTGACAGGCTACGAGCAGTACTTC.

The rearrangement links TRBV6-5 to TRBJ2-7; 9 bases are a match to TRBD1. This CDR3 has 15 amino acids. Germline assignment: CDR1 MNHEY and CDR2 SVGAGI. The ends lost 4 bases at V and 4 bases at J; junction bases unmatched: 8. As DNA, the CDR3 is TGTGCCAGCAGTTCGACATGGGACAGGGCGTACGAGCAGTACTTC. Amino acid sequence: CASSSTWDRAYEQYF.

V usage is TRBV25-1 and J usage is TRBJ2-2; 7 positions match TRBD1. Per the germline V gene, CDR1 is MGHDK and CDR2 is SYGVNS. V was clipped by 4 bases and J by 0 bases; unmatched bases: 2. The length of the CDR3 is 15 residues. CDR3 residues: CASSAGTANTGELFF. The CDR3 coding sequence is TGTGCCAGCAGTGCGGGGACAGCGAACACCGGGGAGCTGTTTTTT.

The chain links TRBV5-1 to TRBJ2-4, with TRBD2 identical over 7 bases. The J segment lost 0 bases and the V segment lost 0 bases, leaving 3 bases of the junction unmatched. CDR3 length: 16 amino acids. Germline-derived CDR1 and CDR2 are SGHRS and YFSETQ. The DNA for the CDR3 is TGCGCCAGCAGCTTGGCGGGGGGAGTAGCCAAAAACATTCAGTACTTC. Protein sequence: CASSLAGGVAKNIQYF.

This chain connects TRBV7-8 to TRBJ2-2; D is unclear. CDR3 length: 16 residues. Germline lookup yields CDR1 SGHVS and CDR2 FQNEAQ. The ends were cut back, 1 base at V and 0 bases at J, with 9 bases in the middle. The CDR3 loop reads CASSLVVRSNTGELFF. Written as DNA, the CDR3 is TGTGCCAGCAGCTTAGTGGTCAGGTCGAACACCGGGGAGCTGTTTTTT.

This clone was observed a single time. J is TRBJ1-1 and V is TRBV4-1, with D perhaps matching TRBD1 (6 bases). CDR3 length: 16 amino acids. In germline, CDR1 is MGHRA, CDR2 YSYEKL. Trimming shortened V by 2 bases and J by 5 bases, and 18 bases separated the two germline ends. The CDR3 here is CASSQSWVRGPTEAFF. CDR3 bases: TGCGCCAGCAGCCAATCATGGGTCCGGGGGCCGACTGAAGCTTTCTTT.